This TCR beta chain was retrieved from a study of T cells in localized non-small cell lung cancer (dated by TCRdb to 2019 to 2021). A note on the overall study: Comparing tumors with uninvolved tumor-adjacent lungs, the study looked at the T cell repertoires of hundreds of patients with early-stage NSCLC. The cohort comprised 200 to 300 treatment-naïve NSCLC patients with resected, localized lung tumors. NSCLC patients had a mean age of around 61 years, and fewer than 150 were male and about 98 female.

General findings and caveats noted by the study authors: Of the top 100 tumor clones, a median of 57 were detected in paired uninvolved adjacent lung; 28 were also among that lung's top 100. Longer overall survival was associated with higher blood T cell density, whereas shorter survival was associated with higher adjacent-lung clonality. Uninvolved tumor-adjacent lung showed the highest T cell clonality, higher than tumor, which suggests more focused antigenic responses in the adjacent lung. Since the design was exploratory, TCR variables were selected using unadjusted p-values with no false-discovery rate correction. Because multi-region tumor sequencing was not performed, intratumor heterogeneity could not be ruled out.

TCR beta CDR3 regions were sequenced from DNA using the immunoSEQ Assay. Concerning the study's data processing: To compute T cell density, TCR beta template counts were normalized to usable DNA, which was estimated by amplifying housekeeping genes. The preseqR package was used to estimate richness by extrapolating to 400,000 templates for PBMC samples and to 120,000 templates for tissue samples. Clonality was defined by subtracting Pielou's evenness from one. Tissue-enriched TCRs were identified by differential abundance testing using productive amino-acid clonotypes, minimum total count 5 and alpha 0.1. The Jaccard Index and the Morisita Overlap Index were used to measure repertoire overlap between compartments. TCR beta CDR3s were clustered by GLIPH together with public tetramer-defined viral CDR3s, and at least three viral sequences plus V-gene enrichment were required for viral motifs. The clones in this table, taken by TCRdb from immuneACCESS, are in-frame only. Not every clone is retained; where verified, under half of the shortfall comes from an unresolved V gene, and the cause of the rest is unknown. V and J calls and clone size come straight from that table; D and trimming were deduced from the DNA. The sample data list 45,000 to 55,000 clones, and 80% to 90% of these were observed just once. The ten largest clones capture over 15% of the sample.

At diagnosis, peripheral blood, uninvolved tumor-adjacent lung and tumor were collected and were preserved as a mix of fresh-frozen and FFPE material. For TCR repertoire profiling, blood samples were analyzed in the form of peripheral blood mononuclear cells. Based on the germline V gene, the CDR1 and CDR2 sequences are SNHLY and FYNNEI. Trimming accounts for 4 bases at V and 8 bases at J, while the number of junction bases matched to no gene is 6. Its CDR3 holds 14 amino acids, cysteine through phenylalanine. Only CDR3 DNA is held: 42 bases, read in frame from base 1. With regard to this clone: Its specific antigen is unknown. No clone much larger than this one lies a single base away; base qualities are absent.

The rearranged segments are TRBV2 and TRBJ1-4, and TRBD1 aligns with 8 junction nucleotides. This specimen was peripheral blood, taken before any cancer treatment. The receptor's source is a male donor older than 55 with stage III squamous cell lung carcinoma. The CDR3 amino acid sequence is: CASSARTGPEKLFF. The sequenced DNA is TGTGCCAGCAGTGCGCGGACAGGGCCGGAAAAACTGTTTTTT.